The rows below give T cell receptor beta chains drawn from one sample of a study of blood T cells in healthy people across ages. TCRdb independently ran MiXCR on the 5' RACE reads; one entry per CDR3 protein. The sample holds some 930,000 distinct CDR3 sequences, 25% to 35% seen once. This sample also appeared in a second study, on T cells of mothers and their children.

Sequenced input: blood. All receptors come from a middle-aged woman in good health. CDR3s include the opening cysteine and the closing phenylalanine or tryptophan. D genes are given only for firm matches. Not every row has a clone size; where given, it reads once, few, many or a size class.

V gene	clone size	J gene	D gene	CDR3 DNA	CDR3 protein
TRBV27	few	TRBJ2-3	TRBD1	TGTGCCAGCAGCTTCAGGGACAGGGCCTTGTGGACGCAGTATTTT	CASSFRDRALWTQYF
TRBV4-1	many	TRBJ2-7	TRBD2	TGCGCCAGCAGCCTGCTGGCTAGCGGTACCTACGAGCAGTACTTC	CASSLLASGTYEQYF
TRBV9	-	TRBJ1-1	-	TGTGCCAGCAGCGCGCCTCCACAGGCGGCGAGGACTGAAGCTTTCTTT	CASSAPPQAARTEAFF
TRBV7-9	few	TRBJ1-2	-	TGTGCCAGCAGCGGTTACAGGGTTATGTCTGATGGCTACACCTTC	CASSGYRVMSDGYTF
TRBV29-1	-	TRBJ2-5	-	TGCAGCCCGGGGGGCAGGGATGAGACCCAGTACTTC	CSPGGRDETQYF
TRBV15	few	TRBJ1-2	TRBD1	TGTGCCACCAGCCGGGACAGCTATGGCTACACCTTC	CATSRDSYGYTF
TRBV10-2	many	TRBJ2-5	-	TGCGCCAGCAGTGAGTTGTTGGGGACCCAGTACTTC	CASSELLGTQYF
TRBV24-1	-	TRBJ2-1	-	TGTGCCACCAGTGATCCACCTCCCGGCGAGCAGTTCTTC	CATSDPPPGEQFF
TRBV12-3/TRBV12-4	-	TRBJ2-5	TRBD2	TGTGCCAGCAGTGATAGCGGGGGGGCCCGGGGAGGTGAGACCCAGTACTTC	CASSDSGGARGGETQYF
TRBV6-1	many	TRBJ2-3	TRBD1	TGTGCCAGCAGGACAGGGGCCCGAGATACGCAGTATTTT	CASRTGARDTQYF
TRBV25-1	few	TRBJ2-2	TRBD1	TGTGCCAGCAGTGACGTGACAGGGCACACCGGGGAGCTGTTTTTT	CASSDVTGHTGELFF
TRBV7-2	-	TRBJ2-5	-	TGTGCCAGCAGTTCCAGGATCGGGGAGACCCAGTACTTC	CASSSRIGETQYF
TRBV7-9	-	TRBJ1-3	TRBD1	TGTGCCAGCAGCACAGGGGGCGCTGGAAACACCATATATTTT	CASSTGGAGNTIYF
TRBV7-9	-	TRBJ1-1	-	TGTGCCAGCAGCTTAGTGCAATCAGGGAGCACTGAAGCTTTCTTT	CASSLVQSGSTEAFF
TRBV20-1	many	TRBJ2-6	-	TGCAGTGCTAGAGAAGAGGGGGGCAGTGGGGCCAACGTCCTGACTTTC	CSAREEGGSGANVLTF
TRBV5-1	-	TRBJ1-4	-	TGCGCCAGCAGCTCCGCCGGGGGCGGTAATGAAAAACTGTTTTTT	CASSSAGGGNEKLFF
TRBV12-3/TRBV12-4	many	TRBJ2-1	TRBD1	TGTGCCAGCAGTTCCCGGACAGGGGTTACTGAGCAGTTCTTC	CASSSRTGVTEQFF
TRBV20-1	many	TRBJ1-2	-	TGCAGTGCTAGAGCCGAAACAGGGCTTGGCTACACCTTC	CSARAETGLGYTF
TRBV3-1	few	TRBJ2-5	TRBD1	TGTGCCAGCAGCCAAGACTTTTTTCGGGCAGGGGGCTCCGGTAGGGAGACCCAGTACTTC	CASSQDFFRAGGSGRETQYF
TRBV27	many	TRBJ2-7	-	TGTGCCAGCACGGATGGGTCCTACGAGCAGTACTTC	CASTDGSYEQYF
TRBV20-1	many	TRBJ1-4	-	TGCAGTGCTAGAGATCGCCCGGGGGCAACTAATGAAAAACTGTTTTTT	CSARDRPGATNEKLFF
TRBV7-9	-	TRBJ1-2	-	TGTGCCAGCAGTGGAGAAAGTGGGGACTATGGCTGCACCTTC	CASSGESGDYGCTF
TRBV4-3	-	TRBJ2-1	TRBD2	TGCGCCAGCAGCCAAGAGCCAACTAGCGGGAGCAATGAGCAGTTCTTC	CASSQEPTSGSNEQFF
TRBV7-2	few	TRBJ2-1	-	TGTGCCAGCCCCCTTATATCGGGACTCGCCGGAAACAATGAGCAGTTCTTC	CASPLISGLAGNNEQFF
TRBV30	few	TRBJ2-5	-	TGTGCCTGGAGTGTGGGACTTGCCCAAGAGACCCAGTACTTC	CAWSVGLAQETQYF
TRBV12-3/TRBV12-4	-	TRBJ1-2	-	TGTGCCAGCAGCCCCTCAGGGGCTCTGGACTATGGCTACACCTTC	CASSPSGALDYGYTF
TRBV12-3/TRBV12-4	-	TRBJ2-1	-	TGTGCCAGCAGTTCAGTCCGGGACCCCGACTACAATGAGCAGTTCTTC	CASSSVRDPDYNEQFF
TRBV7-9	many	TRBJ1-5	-	TGCGCCAGCAGCTTGGAGGGTCAGCCCCAGCATTTT	CASSLEGQPQHF